This TCR beta chain stems from a study of control samples from healthy donors and cancer patients. This clone showed up just a few times. The CDR3 has 14 amino acids. Germline V gives CDR1 SGHRS, CDR2 YFSETQ. V lost 4 bases and J lost 4, with 14 bases in between. Only in-frame clones appear in the TCRdb table, and some are missing; sequencing was by immunoSEQ multiplex PCR. The sample includes tens of thousands of clones, roughly four fifths of them seen just once. The sample taken for sequencing was blood. This receptor was identified in a woman in her sixties or seventies in good health. The V gene is TRBV5-1, the J gene TRBJ1-1; unclear D gene. CDR3 amino acids: CASSRQTGGTEAFF. The CDR3 DNA reads TGCGCCAGCAGCCGTCAAACGGGAGGCACTGAAGCTTTCTTT.